These 27 T cell receptor beta chains share one sample of origin, sequenced in a study of shared clonotypes between healthy human individuals. Assay: immunoSEQ multiplex PCR; the TCRdb copy retains only in-frame clones and omits some. The sample includes fewer than 100,000 clones, around 67% of them seen just once. Input material: memory CD8+ T cells sorted from blood. Subset of the sample: CD45RO+ cells pooled with CCR7-negative TemRA cells. The source is a man aged 25-45 years in good health.

This chain links TRBV2 with TRBJ1-1; tentative D call: TRBD1 (5 bases). The CDR3 has 13 residues. Looked up from germline, CDR1 is SNHLY and CDR2 is FYNNEI. Trimming took off 7 bases at V and 1 base at J, with 10 bases between the two ends. In nucleotides, the CDR3 is TGTGCCAGCAAAGACAGAGAGAACACTGAAGCTTTCTTT. Its protein product is CASKDRENTEAFF.

This sequence joins TRBV7-6 and TRBJ1-5, with TRBD1 matching over 7 bases. Germline values: CDR1 SGHVS, CDR2 FNYEAQ. J gave up 0 bases and V 5 bases, and 4 bases lay outside the gene matches. There are 15 residues in the CDR3. The CDR3 spells CASSQGGASNQPQHF. The CDR3 DNA reads as TGTGCCAGCAGCCAGGGGGGTGCTAGCAATCAGCCCCAGCATTTT.

The table lists this clone with a few counts. The chain carries TRBV7-2 and TRBJ2-7; D might be TRBD1 (5 bases). Between the trimmed V and J ends, which lost 5 bases and 6 bases, there was a span of 17 bases. The length of the CDR3 is 14 residues. Germline CDR1 and CDR2: SGHTA and FQGNSA. The CDR3 DNA is TGTGCCAGCAGCCCGATGTGGGGCGGTCGCGAGCAGTACTTC. This sequence encodes CASSPMWGGREQYF.

The rearrangement uses TRBV4-3 and TRBJ2-7; tentative D call: TRBD2 (7 bases). From germline, CDR1 is LGHNA and CDR2 YSLEER. This CDR3 is 15 amino acids long. V was clipped by 4 bases and J by 3 bases, with 16 bases between them. CDR3 bases: TGCGCCAGCAGCCCGAAGGGGGGGTCTAACTACGAGCAGTACTTC. Residues: CASSPKGGSNYEQYF.

This clone was recorded a few times. V and J are TRBV25-1 and TRBJ2-5, with D possibly called TRBD1 or TRBD2 (5 bases each). Germline V gene lookup returns CDR1 MGHDK and CDR2 SYGVNS. The CDR3 is 15 amino acids. The V end lost 3 bases, the J end lost 9 bases, and 20 bases lay between the germline ends. CDR3 sequence reads: CASSDPGPIQGAQYF. The CDR3 bases are TGTGCCAGCAGTGACCCGGGACCCATCCAAGGGGCCCAGTACTTC.

The chain is built from TRBV6-5 and TRBJ2-7; TRBD2 matches 12 bases. Trimming cost V 7 bases and J 9 bases; bases outside gene matches: 10. The CDR3 contains 14 residues. Germline loops: CDR1 MNHEY, CDR2 SVGAGI. CDR3: CASNTGTSGSVQYF. The CDR3 DNA follows: TGTGCCAGCAACACCGGGACTAGCGGGTCAGTGCAGTACTTC.

The genes are TRBV27 and TRBJ1-1, with D unclear. The V gene lost 5 bases and the J gene lost 3 bases, with 16 bases spanning the gap. Germline assignment: CDR1 MNHEY and CDR2 SMNVEV (reference sequence). This CDR3 region has 15 residues. CDR3 sequence reads: CASSLLGSLDTEAFF. The CDR3 nucleotides read TGTGCCAGCAGTCTACTCGGAAGCCTGGACACTGAAGCTTTCTTT.

The chain carries TRBV27 and TRBJ1-5; D not certain. This CDR3 region has 14 residues. Germline lookup yields CDR1 MNHEY and CDR2 SMNVEV (reference sequence). Trimming stripped 6 bases from V and 5 bases from J, with 14 bases between. Here the CDR3 reads CASSPSGGDQPQHF. The CDR3 region has the DNA TGTGCCAGCAGCCCATCAGGAGGCGATCAGCCCCAGCATTTT.

The J gene is TRBJ1-1, the V gene TRBV6-1; perhaps TRBD1 as D (6 bases). The CDR3 totals 12 residues. Germline V gives CDR1 MNHNS, CDR2 SASEGT. V gave up 6 bases and J gave up 4 bases, with 9 bases separating them. The CDR3 region is CASSWGPTEAFF. The CDR3 DNA reads as TGTGCCAGCAGCTGGGGGCCCACTGAAGCTTTCTTT.

The sample holds a few counts of this clone. This CDR3 reads CASSEYAQAPSYEQYF. The CDR3 nucleotides are TGTGCCAGCAGTGAATACGCCCAGGCCCCGAGCTACGAGCAGTACTTC. The V gene is TRBV25-1, the J gene TRBJ2-7; no reliable D call. Germline CDR1 and CDR2: MGHDK and SYGVNS. The CDR3 loop spans 16 amino acids. Trimming cost V 0 bases and J 3 bases, with 15 bases left between them.

The chain recombines TRBV18 with TRBJ1-2, with TRBD1 identical over 9 bases. J lost 7 bases, V lost 0 bases, and 9 bases had no gene match. CDR1 KGHSH and CDR2 LQKENI come from the germline V gene. The CDR3 totals 16 residues. The CDR3 DNA sequence: TGTGCCAGCTCACCACCGGACAGGGGCGGAACGGGTGGCTACACCTTC. It translates to CASSPPDRGGTGGYTF.

This clone was counted at least ten times. The rearrangement uses TRBV27 and TRBJ1-2; 10 nucleotides align to TRBD1. From germline, CDR1 is MNHEY and CDR2 SMNVEV (reference sequence). Trimming removed 6 bases from V and 1 base from J; junction bases left unmatched: 5. This CDR3 is 15 amino acids long. CDR3 in amino acids: CASRGTGALNYGYTF. DNA of the CDR3: TGTGCCAGCAGAGGGACAGGGGCCCTTAACTATGGCTACACCTTC.

For this clone: The conserved closing phenylalanine or tryptophan is absent in this CDR3, likely reflecting a read error. The rearrangement joins TRBV29-1 to TRBJ1-2; 9 nucleotides align to TRBD1. The CDR3 is 14 residues long. Trimming at V came to 4 bases and at J to 3 bases, leaving 6 bases not matched to a gene. Germline CDR1 and CDR2: SQVTM and ANQGSEA. Here the CDR3 reads CSVGTGDPYYGYTL. The CDR3 nucleotides read TGCAGCGTTGGGACAGGGGATCCTTACTATGGCTACACCCTC.

This clone was seen once. This sequence joins TRBV18 and TRBJ2-3; tentative D call: TRBD2 (5 bases). V was pared by 1 base and J by 3 bases, with 11 bases between. This CDR3 is built from 15 residues. CDR1 is KGHSH and CDR2 is LQKENI in the germline V gene. The CDR3 sequence: CASSPRNRGTDTQYF. CDR3 sequence (DNA): TGTGCCAGCTCACCACGCAATCGGGGAACAGATACGCAGTATTTT.

The chain is built from TRBV7-9 and TRBJ1-2; weak D call: TRBD1 (6 bases). Trimming took off 4 bases at V and 2 bases at J, with 20 bases between the two ends. The V gene's germline CDR1 is SEHNR and CDR2 FQNEAQ (reference sequence). The CDR3 runs to 17 residues. The CDR3 sequence: CASSSNSGTTINYGYTF. CDR3 sequence (DNA): TGTGCCAGCAGCTCCAACTCCGGGACAACTATCAACTATGGCTACACCTTC.

This clone was seen only a few times. The chain has TRBV10-3 and TRBJ1-1; possibly TRBD1 for D (6 bases). V was trimmed by 5 bases and J by 1 base, leaving 17 bases between them. CDR1 ENHRY and CDR2 SYGVKD come from the germline V gene. CDR3 length equals 16 residues. CDR3 residues: CAISYSRQDPNTEAFF. The CDR3 coding sequence is TGTGCCATCAGTTACTCGAGACAGGACCCGAACACTGAAGCTTTCTTT.

The chain couples TRBV6-4 to TRBJ2-1, with 7 bases lining up with TRBD2. The V segment lost 3 bases and the J segment 5 bases; nucleotides outside the gene matches: 1. CDR1 is MRHNA, CDR2 SNTAGT, per germline. The CDR3 length is 13 residues. The CDR3 region has the DNA TGTGCCAGCAGTGAGCGGGAGCACAATGAGCAGTTCTTC. It translates to CASSEREHNEQFF.

The chain is built from TRBV29-1 and TRBJ1-5, with 8 bases that match TRBD1. The CDR3 is 14 residues long. J gave up 4 bases and V 7 bases, and 9 bases lay outside the gene matches. Germline-derived CDR1 and CDR2 are SQVTM and ANQGSEA. The CDR3 region is CSALTGGQNQPQHF. In nucleotides, the CDR3 is TGCAGCGCTCTTACAGGGGGACAAAATCAGCCCCAGCATTTT. Drawing the rest from reference TRBV29-1 and TRBJ1-5, the complete variable domain is SAVISQKPSRDICQRGTSLTIQCQVDSQVTMMFWYRQQPGQSLTLIATANQGSEATYESGFVIDKFPISRPNLTFSTLTVSNMSPEDSSIYLCSALTGGQNQPQHFGDGTRLSIL.

This clone was found a few times. This chain links TRBV7-9 with TRBJ2-2; D call uncertain. Deletions cut 5 bases from V and 8 bases from J, with 18 bases between. The CDR3 extends over 15 amino acids. The germline gives CDR1 SEHNR, CDR2 FQNEAQ (reference sequence). The CDR3 protein is CASSPILLGSGELFF. In nucleotides, the CDR3 is TGTGCCAGCAGCCCAATCCTTTTGGGTTCTGGGGAGCTGTTTTTT.

J is TRBJ2-1 and V is TRBV10-2; 10 bases fit TRBD2. The V segment lost 6 bases and the J segment 4 bases; nucleotides outside the gene matches: 9. This CDR3 comprises 16 residues. Germline CDR1 reads WSHSY; CDR2 reads SAAADI. The CDR3 DNA reads TGCGCCAGCAGCCCACTGACTAGCGGGTTATACAATGAGCAGTTCTTC. This sequence encodes CASSPLTSGLYNEQFF.

This sequence joins TRBV18 and TRBJ1-5; no definite D call. The V gene lost 1 base and the J gene lost 4 bases, with 8 bases spanning the gap. The CDR3 loop spans 14 amino acids. Germline CDR1 reads KGHSH; CDR2 reads LQKENI. The CDR3 sequence is CASSPLGGNQPQHF. The CDR3 DNA follows: TGTGCCAGCTCACCACTGGGAGGAAATCAGCCCCAGCATTTT.

The sample holds a few counts of this clone. The chain employs TRBV5-5 and TRBJ1-5; D perhaps matches TRBD1 (5 bases). This CDR3 spans 15 amino acids. V lost 0 bases and J 6 bases, leaving 13 bases between the germline ends. Germline assignment: CDR1 SGHKS and CDR2 YYEKEE (reference sequence). The CDR3 region is CASSLGEGGGQPQHF. The DNA for the CDR3 is TGTGCCAGCAGCTTGGGAGAGGGTGGGGGTCAGCCCCAGCATTTT.

This chain uses TRBV7-8 with TRBJ2-7; D is unresolved. The CDR3 spans 13 residues. Germline CDR1 reads SGHVS; CDR2 reads FQNEAQ. V lost 5 bases and J 2 bases, leaving 10 bases between the germline ends. The CDR3 DNA reads as TGTGCCAGCAGCAGCCCTCAAACCTACGAGCAGTACTTC. Protein product: CASSSPQTYEQYF.

V gene TRBV10-1 combines with J gene TRBJ2-1, with D possibly matching TRBD2 (6 bases). V dropped 6 bases and J dropped 5 bases, with 14 bases sitting between them. The CDR3 is 14 residues long. Germline V lookup: CDR1 WNHNN, CDR2 SYGVQD (reference sequence). The CDR3 nucleotides are TGCGCCAGCAGCAGCGGACTACACGACAATGAGCAGTTCTTC. Its translation: CASSSGLHDNEQFF.

CDR3 sequence: CASSVAVGGYYEQYF. CDR3 bases: TGTGCCAGCAGCGTCGCCGTGGGGGGTTACTACGAGCAGTACTTC. This chain uses TRBV9 with TRBJ2-7; TRBD2 is a possible D gene (6 bases). The V end lost 2 bases, the J end lost 3 bases, and 15 bases lay between the germline ends. Germline V gene data show CDR1 as SGDLS and CDR2 as YYNGEE. The CDR3 covers 15 residues.

The V and J genes are TRBV10-3 and TRBJ2-2; 11 positions match TRBD1. Germline CDR1 reads ENHRY; CDR2 reads SYGVKD. The CDR3 contains 14 residues. With 10 bases clipped from V and 3 bases from J, the junction kept 4 bases outside the gene matches. The CDR3 spells CATWTGGYTGELFF. The DNA of the CDR3 is TGTGCCACCTGGACAGGGGGCTACACCGGGGAGCTGTTTTTT.

V gene TRBV11-2 combines with J gene TRBJ2-7; 9 bases map to TRBD1. Per germline, CDR1 SGHAT and CDR2 FQNNGV. This CDR3 spans 15 amino acids. Losses at the gene ends were 5 bases for V and 3 bases for J; bases not matched to a gene: 8. CDR3 sequence (DNA): TGTGCCAGCAGCAAGCCGGGACAGGGAATCTACGAGCAGTACTTC. This translates into CASSKPGQGIYEQYF.